The 5 T cell receptor beta chains listed next were all sequenced from one sample in a study of T cell repertoires in cytomegalovirus infection (dated by TCRdb to the late 2010s). The treatment or condition label of this sample denotes: in vitro stimulation with specific CMV peptide epitopes to enrich CMV-specific T cells. The listed sequencing device is Illumina HiSeq 1500. TCRdb took the public reads, trimmed them with fastp at Q25, ran MiXCR for clone calling and kept in-frame beta chains. Identical CDR3 protein sequences are pooled into one entry, listed with their most common genes and DNA. In this sample the table shows about 900,000 distinct CDR3 sequences, 25% to 40% of which occur a single time. Roughly 12% of the sample is taken by the ten largest. These receptors have no known antigen. Sequencing was performed on cultured CD8+ T cells from PBMCs, taken from culture after CMV antigen stimulation. These receptors were obtained from a human donor in good health (CMV status not recorded). Some clones in this sample may be carry-over from other donors' samples.

The sample holds many counts of this clonotype. The chain is built from TRBV7-6 and TRBJ2-7, with 7 bases aligning to TRBD1. The V and J ends lost 5 bases and 3 bases, in that order; junction bases with no gene match: 7. The CDR3 is made up of 14 amino acids. Germline CDR1 reads SGHVS; CDR2 reads FNYEAQ. The CDR3 protein is CASSSRQGSYEQYF. As DNA, the CDR3 is TGTGCCAGCAGCAGCCGACAGGGTAGCTACGAGCAGTACTTC.

Concerning this clonotype: A read error is possible here, since a much larger clone lies one base away. The genes are TRBV4-3 and TRBJ2-1; TRBD1 is a possible D gene (7 bases). Germline assignment: CDR1 LGHNA and CDR2 YSLEER. Trimming removed 0 bases at V and 8 bases at J, with 17 bases between. There are 16 residues in the CDR3. The CDR3 protein is CASSQDGGRGEYEQFF. CDR3 sequence (DNA): TGCGCCAGCAGCCAAGATGGGGGCAGGGGGGAGTATGAGCAGTTCTTC.

The table lists this clonotype with a few counts. The CDR3 here is CASSRYRGRLNQPQHF. CDR3 nucleotide sequence: TGTGCCAGCAGCCGCTACAGGGGGCGGCTGAATCAGCCCCAGCATTTT. This chain uses TRBV12-3 or TRBV12-4 with TRBJ1-5, with TRBD1 identical over 9 bases. V trimming: 6 bases; J trimming: 4 bases; junction bases outside the gene matches: 10. This CDR3 comprises 16 residues.

The V and J genes are TRBV15 and TRBJ2-6; D unresolved. V was pared by 0 bases and J by 0 bases, with 3 bases between. The germline V gene encodes CDR1 LNHNV and CDR2 YYDKDF (reference sequence). The CDR3 covers 15 residues. The CDR3 here is CATSRDLSGANVLTF. CDR3 nucleotide sequence: TGTGCCACCAGCAGAGATCTCTCTGGGGCCAACGTCCTGACTTTC.

The chain recombines TRBV6-9 with TRBJ1-2; a weak D match, TRBD1 (5 bases). V lost 3 bases and J 6 bases, leaving 23 bases between the germline ends. Germline CDR1 and CDR2: MNHGY and SVAAGI. The CDR3 is 17 residues long. The CDR3 region is CASSYPSPDGGLDGYTF. CDR3 nucleotide sequence: TGTGCCAGCAGTTACCCCTCACCCGACGGGGGTCTAGATGGCTACACCTTC.